These 7 T cell receptor beta chains originate from one sample sequenced in a study of blood T cells in healthy people across ages. The second PCR ran roughly 7 to 12 cycles with a sample-barcoded 5' primer and J-beta primers. In TCRdb, the 5' RACE reads were re-called with MiXCR into one record per CDR3 protein. The sample holds hundreds of thousands of distinct CDR3 sequences, under 70% seen once. The specimen was blood. These receptor sequences come from a man aged 55 to 70 in good health.

V is TRBV27 and J is TRBJ2-1; D could derive from TRBD1 or TRBD2 (6 bases each). CDR3 length: 17 residues. The V end lost 6 bases, the J end lost 6 bases, and 24 bases lay between the germline ends. Germline CDR1 is MNHEY and CDR2 is SMNVEV (reference sequence). CDR3 protein: CASRLLLVGGSRNEQFF. CDR3 coding DNA: TGTGCCAGCAGGCTCCTGTTAGTAGGGGGGTCGCGCAATGAGCAGTTCTTC.

This clonotype was detected many times. The J gene is TRBJ2-2, the V gene TRBV7-2; D possibly uses TRBD1 or TRBD2 (5 bases each). Germline V lookup: CDR1 SGHTA, CDR2 FQGNSA. Trimming stripped 3 bases from V and 4 bases from J, with 15 bases between. This CDR3 has 16 residues. CDR3 in DNA: TGTGCCAGCAGCTTTGGCCCGGGACCCATCACCGGGGAGCTGTTTTTT. The encoded protein is CASSFGPGPITGELFF.

V is TRBV5-6 and J is TRBJ2-5; a weak D match, TRBD1 (6 bases). V was clipped by 0 bases and J by 4 bases, with 10 bases between them. CDR1 is SGHDT and CDR2 is YYEEEE in the germline V gene. The CDR3 runs 14 residues. The CDR3 DNA reads TGTGCCAGCAGCTTGGCGGCAGGGGTAGAGACCCAGTACTTC. Its translation is CASSLAAGVETQYF.

This clonotype came up a few times. The chain combines TRBV27 with TRBJ2-5; 7 positions match TRBD2. There are 15 residues in the CDR3. Trimming at V came to 6 bases and at J to 1 base, leaving 8 bases not matched to a gene. The germline gives CDR1 MNHEY, CDR2 SMNVEV (reference sequence). CDR3 sequence reads: CASSRLALGQETQYF. CDR3 nucleotide sequence: TGTGCCAGCAGCCGACTAGCATTGGGCCAAGAGACCCAGTACTTC.

This clonotype has only a few counts. This chain joins TRBV6-2 or TRBV6-3 and TRBJ2-7; D assignment may be TRBD1 or TRBD2 (5 bases each). The CDR3 runs to 16 residues. V was trimmed by 6 bases and J by 5 bases, leaving 23 bases between them. CDR1 and CDR2 (germline): MNHEY, SVGEGT. The DNA for the CDR3 is TGTGCCAGCAGCACCCCGGGGCAGAAGGGTTCCAACGAGCAGTACTTC. Its translation is CASSTPGQKGSNEQYF.

This chain joins TRBV10-1 and TRBJ2-1; D not certain. Germline lookup yields CDR1 WNHNN and CDR2 SYGVQD (reference sequence). This CDR3 is built from 14 residues. Trimming stripped 2 bases from V and 8 bases from J, with 13 bases between. CDR3 loop: CASSEDWTSDEQFF. DNA of the CDR3: TGCGCCAGCAGTGAGGACTGGACCTCAGATGAGCAGTTCTTC.

This chain uses TRBV29-1 with TRBJ2-5; perhaps TRBD1 as D (6 bases). This CDR3 has 13 amino acids. Per germline, CDR1 SQVTM and CDR2 ANQGSEA. Trimming cost V 4 bases and J 1 base, with 10 bases left between them. The chain's CDR3 is CSVGRQAQETQYF. As DNA, the CDR3 is TGCAGCGTTGGCAGACAGGCCCAAGAGACCCAGTACTTC.